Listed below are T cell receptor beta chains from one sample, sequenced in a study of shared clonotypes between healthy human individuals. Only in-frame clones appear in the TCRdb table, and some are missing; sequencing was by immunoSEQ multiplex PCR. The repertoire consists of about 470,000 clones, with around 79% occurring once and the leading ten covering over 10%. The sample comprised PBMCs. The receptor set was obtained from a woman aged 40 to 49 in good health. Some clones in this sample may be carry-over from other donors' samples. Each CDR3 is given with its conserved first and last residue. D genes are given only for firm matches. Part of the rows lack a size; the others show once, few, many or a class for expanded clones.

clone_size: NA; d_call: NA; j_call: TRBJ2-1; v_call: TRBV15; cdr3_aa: CATGDNEQFF; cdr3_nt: TGTGCCACCGGGGACAATGAGCAGTTCTTC
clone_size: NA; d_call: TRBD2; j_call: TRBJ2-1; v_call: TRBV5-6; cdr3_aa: CASSLLRTSASSYNEQFF; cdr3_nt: TGTGCCAGCAGCTTGCTTAGGACTAGCGCGAGCTCCTACAATGAGCAGTTCTTC
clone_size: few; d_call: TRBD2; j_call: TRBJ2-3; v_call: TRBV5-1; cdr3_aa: CASSKGLATNTDTQYF; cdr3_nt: TGCGCCAGCAGCAAAGGACTAGCGACGAACACAGATACGCAGTATTTT
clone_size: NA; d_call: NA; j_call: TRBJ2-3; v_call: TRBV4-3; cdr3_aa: CASSQGARADGTDTQYF; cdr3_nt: TGCGCCAGCAGCCAAGGGGCTCGGGCAGACGGCACAGATACGCAGTATTTT
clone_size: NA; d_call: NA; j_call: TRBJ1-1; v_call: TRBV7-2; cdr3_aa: CASSLVWSYEAFF; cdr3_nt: TGTGCCAGCAGCTTAGTTTGGTCCTATGAAGCTTTCTTT
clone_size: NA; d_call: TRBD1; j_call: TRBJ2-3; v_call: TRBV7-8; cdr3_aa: CASSLDRGQGTDTQYF; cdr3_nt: TGTGCCAGCAGTTTAGACAGGGGGCAAGGCACAGATACGCAGTATTTT
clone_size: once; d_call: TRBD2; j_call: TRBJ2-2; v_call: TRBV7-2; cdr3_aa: CASSFRLAVNTGELFF; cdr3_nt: TGTGCCAGCAGCTTCCGACTAGCAGTGAACACCGGGGAGCTGTTTTTT
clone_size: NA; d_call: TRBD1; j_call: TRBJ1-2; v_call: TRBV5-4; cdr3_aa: CASSHPDRHGYTF; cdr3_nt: TGTGCCAGCAGCCACCCGGACAGGCATGGCTACACCTTC
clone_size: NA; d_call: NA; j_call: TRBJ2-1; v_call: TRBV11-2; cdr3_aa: CASSLVGVGGGSYNEQFF; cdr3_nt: TGTGCCAGCAGCTTAGTCGGAGTAGGAGGGGGCTCCTACAATGAGCAGTTCTTC
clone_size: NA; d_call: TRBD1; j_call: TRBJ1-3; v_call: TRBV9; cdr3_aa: CASSFPPTGDGNTIYF; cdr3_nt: TGTGCCAGCAGCTTCCCCCCTACAGGGGATGGAAACACCATATATTTT
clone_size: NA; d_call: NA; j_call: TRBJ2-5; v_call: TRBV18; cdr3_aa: CASSPVSTKETQYF; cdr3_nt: TGTGCCAGCTCACCAGTGTCCACCAAAGAGACCCAGTACTTC
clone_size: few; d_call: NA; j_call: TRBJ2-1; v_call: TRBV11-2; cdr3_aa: CASSLVRERSNEQFF; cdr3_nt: TGTGCCAGCAGCTTAGTCCGGGAGAGGAGCAATGAGCAGTTCTTC
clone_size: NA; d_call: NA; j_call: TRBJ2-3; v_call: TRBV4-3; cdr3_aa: CASSQASMDTQYF; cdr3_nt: TGCGCCAGCAGCCAAGCTAGTATGGATACGCAGTATTTT
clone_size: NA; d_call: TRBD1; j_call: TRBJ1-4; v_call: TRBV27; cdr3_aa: CASSSTGGVEKLFF; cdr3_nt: TGTGCCAGCAGTTCGACAGGGGGCGTTGAAAAACTGTTTTTT
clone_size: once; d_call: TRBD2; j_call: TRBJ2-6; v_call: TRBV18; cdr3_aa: CASSPPGLAGANVLTF; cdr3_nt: TGTGCCAGCTCACCACCCGGACTAGCTGGGGCCAACGTCCTGACTTTC
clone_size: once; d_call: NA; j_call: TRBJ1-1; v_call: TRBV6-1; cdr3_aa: CASSEQNTEAFF; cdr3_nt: TGTGCCAGCAGTGAACAGAACACTGAAGCTTTCTTT
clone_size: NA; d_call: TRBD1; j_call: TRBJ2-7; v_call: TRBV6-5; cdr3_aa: CASSYRDRGRPYEQYF; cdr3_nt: TGTGCCAGCAGTTACCGGGACAGGGGGCGCCCCTACGAGCAGTACTTC
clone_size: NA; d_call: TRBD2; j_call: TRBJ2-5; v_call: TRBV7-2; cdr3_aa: CASSPLLAGGQETQYF; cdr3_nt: TGTGCCAGCAGCCCCCTACTAGCGGGAGGACAAGAGACCCAGTACTTC
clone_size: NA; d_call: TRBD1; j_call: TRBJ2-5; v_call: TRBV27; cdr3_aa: CASSARQGREETQYF; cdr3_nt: TGTGCCAGCAGTGCCCGACAGGGCCGGGAAGAGACCCAGTACTTC
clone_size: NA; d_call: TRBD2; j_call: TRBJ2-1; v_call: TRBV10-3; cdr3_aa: CAISESTLTSAPRVF; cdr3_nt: TGTGCCATCAGTGAGTCGACGCTTACTAGCGCCCCGCGGGTCTTC
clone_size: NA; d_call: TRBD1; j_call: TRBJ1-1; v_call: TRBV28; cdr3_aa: CAIQGYGHTEAFF; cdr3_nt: TGTGCCATACAGGGGTATGGTCACACTGAAGCTTTCTTT